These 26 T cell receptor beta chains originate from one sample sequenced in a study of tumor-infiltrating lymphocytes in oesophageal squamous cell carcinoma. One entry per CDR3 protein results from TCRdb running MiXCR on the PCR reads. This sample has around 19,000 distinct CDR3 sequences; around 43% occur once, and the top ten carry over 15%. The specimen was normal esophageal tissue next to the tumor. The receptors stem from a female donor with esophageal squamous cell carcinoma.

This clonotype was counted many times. DNA of the CDR3: TGTGCCACCAGGAAGGGAGCCAGGGATGAGCAGTTCTTC. It is translated as CATRKGARDEQFF. The rearrangement joins TRBV24-1 to TRBJ2-1; either TRBD1 or TRBD2 may fit D (5 bases each). The germline V gene has CDR1 KGHDR and CDR2 SFDVKD. V lost 7 bases, J lost 8 bases, and 14 bases lay in between. The CDR3 consists of 13 residues.

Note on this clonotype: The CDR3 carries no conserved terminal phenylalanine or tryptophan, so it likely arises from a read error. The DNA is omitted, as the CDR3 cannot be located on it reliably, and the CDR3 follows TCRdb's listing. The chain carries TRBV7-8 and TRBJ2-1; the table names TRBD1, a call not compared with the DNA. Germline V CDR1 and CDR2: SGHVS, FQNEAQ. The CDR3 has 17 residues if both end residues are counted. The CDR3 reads CASSFRRDSLYGYTFGS.

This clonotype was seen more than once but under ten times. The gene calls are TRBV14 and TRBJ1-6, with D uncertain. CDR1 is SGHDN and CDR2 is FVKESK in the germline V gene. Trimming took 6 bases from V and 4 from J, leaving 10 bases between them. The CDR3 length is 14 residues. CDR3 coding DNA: TGTGCCAGCAGAGGAGGACTTTATAATTCACCCCTCCACTTT. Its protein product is CASRGGLYNSPLHF.

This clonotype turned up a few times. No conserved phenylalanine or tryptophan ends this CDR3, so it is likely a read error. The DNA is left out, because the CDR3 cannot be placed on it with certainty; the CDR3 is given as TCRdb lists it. CDR3 sequence: CASSKTGS. This chain connects TRBV10-1 to TRBJ2-4; the tabulated D call, TRBD1, remains unverified against the DNA. The CDR3 spans 8 amino acids, including both terminal residues. Germline V lookup: CDR1 WNHNN, CDR2 SYGVQD (reference sequence).

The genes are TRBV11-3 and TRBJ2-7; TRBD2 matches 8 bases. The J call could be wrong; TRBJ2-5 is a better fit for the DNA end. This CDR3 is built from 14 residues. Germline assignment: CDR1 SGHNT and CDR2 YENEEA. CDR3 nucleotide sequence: TGTGCCAGCAGCCCCGGGCCGGGGGGGGAGACCCAGTACTTC. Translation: CASSPGPGGETQYF.

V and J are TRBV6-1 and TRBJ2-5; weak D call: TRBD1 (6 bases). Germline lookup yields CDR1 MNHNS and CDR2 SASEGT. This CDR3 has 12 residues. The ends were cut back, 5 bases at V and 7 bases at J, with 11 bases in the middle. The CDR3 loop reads CASSSEGVTQYF. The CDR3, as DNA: TGTGCCAGCAGTTCAGAGGGGGTGACCCAGTACTTC.

CDR3 nucleotide sequence: TGTGCCAGCAGTTTTCTGGGGACCCTCCAAGAGACCCAGTACTTC. Translating gives CASSFLGTLQETQYF. This rearrangement joins TRBV28 to TRBJ2-5, with D perhaps given as TRBD1 or TRBD2 (5 bases each). Germline CDR1 MDHEN, CDR2 SYDVKM. The V and J ends lost 3 bases and 1 base respectively, with 12 bases between them. This CDR3 region has 15 residues.

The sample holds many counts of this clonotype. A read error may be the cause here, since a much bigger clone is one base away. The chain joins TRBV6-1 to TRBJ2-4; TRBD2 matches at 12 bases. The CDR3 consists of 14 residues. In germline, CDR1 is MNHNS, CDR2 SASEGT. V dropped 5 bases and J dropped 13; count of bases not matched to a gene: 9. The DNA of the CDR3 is TGTGCCAGCAGTCTAGCGGGGGGGCCTAATGAGCAGTACTTC. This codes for CASSLAGGPNEQYF.

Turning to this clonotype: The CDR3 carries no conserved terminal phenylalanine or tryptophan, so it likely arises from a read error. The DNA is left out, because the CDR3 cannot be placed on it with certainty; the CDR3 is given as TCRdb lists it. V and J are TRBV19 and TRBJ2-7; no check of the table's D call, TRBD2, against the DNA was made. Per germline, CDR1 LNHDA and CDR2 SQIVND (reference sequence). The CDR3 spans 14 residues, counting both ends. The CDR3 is CASSTSSYGYTFGS.

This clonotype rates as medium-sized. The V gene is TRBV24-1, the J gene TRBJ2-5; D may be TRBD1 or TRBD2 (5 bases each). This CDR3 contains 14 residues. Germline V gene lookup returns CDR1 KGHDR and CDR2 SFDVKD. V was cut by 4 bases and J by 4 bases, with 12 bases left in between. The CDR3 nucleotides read TGTGCCACCAGTGAGACCGGGACCGGAGAGACCCAGTACTTC. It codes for CATSETGTGETQYF.

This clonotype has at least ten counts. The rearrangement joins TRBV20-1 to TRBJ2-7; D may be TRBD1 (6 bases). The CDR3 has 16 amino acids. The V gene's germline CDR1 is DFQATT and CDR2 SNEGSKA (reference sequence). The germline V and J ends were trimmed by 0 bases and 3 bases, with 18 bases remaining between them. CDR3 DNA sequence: TGCAGTGCTAGAGATCCCAGGACAGTCCCCCACTACGAGCAGTACTTC. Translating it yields CSARDPRTVPHYEQYF.

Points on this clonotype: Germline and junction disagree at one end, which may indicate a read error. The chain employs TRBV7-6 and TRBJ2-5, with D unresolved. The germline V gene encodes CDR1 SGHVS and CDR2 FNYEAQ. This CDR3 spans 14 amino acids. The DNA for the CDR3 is TGTGCCAGCAGCTTAGGCTTTGGGGATTCACCCCTCCACTTC. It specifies CASSLGFGDSPLHF.

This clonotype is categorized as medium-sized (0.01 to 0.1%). CDR3 DNA: TGTGCCAGCAGCGCCGGGACTAGCGGGAGTGGGAAGACCCAGTACTTC. Protein product: CASSAGTSGSGKTQYF. This chain connects TRBV11-3 to TRBJ2-5; TRBD2 matches at 14 bases. V lost 5 bases, J lost 6 bases, and 8 bases stayed unmatched. The CDR3 has 16 residues. Germline-derived CDR1 and CDR2 are SGHNT and YENEEA.

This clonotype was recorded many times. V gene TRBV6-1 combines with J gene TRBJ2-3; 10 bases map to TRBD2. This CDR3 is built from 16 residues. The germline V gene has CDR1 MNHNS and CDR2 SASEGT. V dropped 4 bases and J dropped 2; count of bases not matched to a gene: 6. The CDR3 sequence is CASSARTSGNTDTQYF. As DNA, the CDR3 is TGTGCCAGCAGTGCAAGGACTAGCGGCAACACAGATACGCAGTATTTT.

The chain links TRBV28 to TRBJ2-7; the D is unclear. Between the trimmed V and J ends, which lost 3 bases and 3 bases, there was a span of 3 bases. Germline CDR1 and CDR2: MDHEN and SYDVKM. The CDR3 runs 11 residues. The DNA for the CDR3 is TGTGCCAGCAGTTTCCACTACGAGCAGTACTTC. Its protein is CASSFHYEQYF.

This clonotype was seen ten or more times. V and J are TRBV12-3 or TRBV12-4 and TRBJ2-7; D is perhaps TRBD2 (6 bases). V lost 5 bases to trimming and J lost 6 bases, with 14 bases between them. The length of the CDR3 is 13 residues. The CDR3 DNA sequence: TGTGCCAGCAGTCGCGACGGGAGCACCGAGCAGTACTTC. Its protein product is CASSRDGSTEQYF.

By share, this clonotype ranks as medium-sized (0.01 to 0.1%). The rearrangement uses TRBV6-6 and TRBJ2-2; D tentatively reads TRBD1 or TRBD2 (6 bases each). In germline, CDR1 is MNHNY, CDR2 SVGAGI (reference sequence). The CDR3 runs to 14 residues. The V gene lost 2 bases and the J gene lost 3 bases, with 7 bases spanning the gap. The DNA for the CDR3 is TGTGCCAGCAGTTACAGGGGGGACACCGGGGAGCTGTTTTTT. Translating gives CASSYRGDTGELFF.

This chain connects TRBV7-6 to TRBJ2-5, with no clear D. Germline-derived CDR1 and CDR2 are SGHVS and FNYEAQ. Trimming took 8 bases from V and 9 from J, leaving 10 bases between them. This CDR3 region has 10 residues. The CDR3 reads CASRFPAQYF. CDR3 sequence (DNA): TGTGCCAGCCGATTCCCCGCCCAGTACTTC.

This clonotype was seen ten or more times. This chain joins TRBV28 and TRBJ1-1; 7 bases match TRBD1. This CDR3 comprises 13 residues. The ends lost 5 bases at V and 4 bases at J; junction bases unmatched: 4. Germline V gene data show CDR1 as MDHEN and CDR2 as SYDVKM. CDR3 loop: CASSPAGGTEAFF. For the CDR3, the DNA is TGTGCCAGCAGTCCTGCAGGGGGCACTGAAGCTTTCTTT.

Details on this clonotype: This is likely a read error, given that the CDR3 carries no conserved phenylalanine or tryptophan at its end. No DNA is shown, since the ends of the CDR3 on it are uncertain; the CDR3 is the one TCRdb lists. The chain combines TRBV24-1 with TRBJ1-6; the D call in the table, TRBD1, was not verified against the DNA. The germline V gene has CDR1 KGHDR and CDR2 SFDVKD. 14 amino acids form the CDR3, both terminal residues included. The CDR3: CASISTGELHPSTL.

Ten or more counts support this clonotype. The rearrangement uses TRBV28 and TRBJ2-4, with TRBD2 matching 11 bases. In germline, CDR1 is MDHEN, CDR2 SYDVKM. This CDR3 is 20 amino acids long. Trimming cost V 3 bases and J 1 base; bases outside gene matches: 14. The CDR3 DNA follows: TGTGCCAGCAGTTTTCGGGCTAGCGGGAGGATGGGTTTGGCCAAAAACATTCAGTACTTC. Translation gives CASSFRASGRMGLAKNIQYF.

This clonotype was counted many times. The CDR3 sequence is CASSYNPGTGAYEQYF. In DNA form, the CDR3 reads TGTGCCAGCAGCTATAATCCCGGGACAGGGGCCTACGAGCAGTACTTC. The chain employs TRBV11-2 and TRBJ2-7, with 10 bases aligning to TRBD1. V gave up 4 bases and J gave up 2 bases; unmatched junction bases: 8. Germline V CDR1 and CDR2: SGHAT, FQNNGV. CDR3 size: 16 residues.

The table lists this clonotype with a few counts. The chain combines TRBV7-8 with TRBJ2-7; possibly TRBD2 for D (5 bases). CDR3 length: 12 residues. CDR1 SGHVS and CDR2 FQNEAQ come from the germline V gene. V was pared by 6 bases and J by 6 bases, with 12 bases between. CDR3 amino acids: CASRLEAGEQYF. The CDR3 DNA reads TGTGCCAGCAGGTTGGAGGCGGGCGAGCAGTACTTC. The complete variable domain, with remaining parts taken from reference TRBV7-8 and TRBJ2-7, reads GAGVSQSPRYKVAKRGQDVALRCDPISGHVSLFWYQQALGQGPEFLTYFQNEAQLDKSGLPSDRFFAERPEGSVSTLKIQRTQQEDSAVYLCASRLEAGEQYFGPGTRLTVT.

As DNA, the CDR3 is TGTGCCAGCAGCCCGACCGGGACAGGGGCCCTCGGGGAGCTGTTTTTT. Translated: CASSPTGTGALGELFF. This chain connects TRBV7-6 to TRBJ2-2; 10 bases match TRBD1. From germline, CDR1 is SGHVS and CDR2 FNYEAQ. This CDR3 has 16 residues. V was pared by 5 bases and J by 7 bases, with 10 bases of the junction left unmatched.

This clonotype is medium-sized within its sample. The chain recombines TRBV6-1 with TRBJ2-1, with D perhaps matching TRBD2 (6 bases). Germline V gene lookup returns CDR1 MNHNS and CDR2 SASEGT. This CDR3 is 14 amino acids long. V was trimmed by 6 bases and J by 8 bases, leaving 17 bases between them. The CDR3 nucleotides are TGTGCCAGCAGCGATCGAGAAGCGGGTGATGAGCAGTTCTTC. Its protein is CASSDREAGDEQFF.

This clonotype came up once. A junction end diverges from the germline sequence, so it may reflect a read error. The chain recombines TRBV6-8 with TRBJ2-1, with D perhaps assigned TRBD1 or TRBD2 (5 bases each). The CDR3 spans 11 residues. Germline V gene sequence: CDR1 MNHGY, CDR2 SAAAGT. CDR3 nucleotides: TGTGCCAGCGGCGTGCTGTCGGGGCAGTACTTT. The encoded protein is CASGVLSGQYF.